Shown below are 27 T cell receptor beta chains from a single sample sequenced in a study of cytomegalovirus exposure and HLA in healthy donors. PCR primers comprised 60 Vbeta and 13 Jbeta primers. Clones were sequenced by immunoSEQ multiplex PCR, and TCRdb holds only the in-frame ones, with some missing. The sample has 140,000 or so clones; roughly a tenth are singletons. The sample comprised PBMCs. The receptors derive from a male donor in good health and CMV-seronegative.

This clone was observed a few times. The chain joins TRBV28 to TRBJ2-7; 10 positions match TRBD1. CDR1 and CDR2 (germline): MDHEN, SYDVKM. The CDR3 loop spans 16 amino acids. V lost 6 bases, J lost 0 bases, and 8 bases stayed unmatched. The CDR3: CASSGQGGWSSYEQYF. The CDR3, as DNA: TGTGCCAGCAGCGGACAGGGGGGATGGAGCTCCTACGAGCAGTACTTC.

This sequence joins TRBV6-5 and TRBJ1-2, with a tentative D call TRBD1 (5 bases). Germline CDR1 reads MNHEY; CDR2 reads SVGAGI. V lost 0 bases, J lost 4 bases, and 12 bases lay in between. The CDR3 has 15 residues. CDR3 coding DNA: TGTGCCAGCAGTTACTCGAGCCAGGGAGGCTATGGCTACACCTTC. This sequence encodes CASSYSSQGGYGYTF.

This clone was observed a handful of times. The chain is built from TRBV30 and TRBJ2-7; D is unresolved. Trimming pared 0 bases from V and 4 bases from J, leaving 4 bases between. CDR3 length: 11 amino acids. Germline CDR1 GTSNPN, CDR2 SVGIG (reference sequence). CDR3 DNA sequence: TGTGCCTGGAGTGTAGCGTACGAGCAGTACTTC. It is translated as CAWSVAYEQYF.

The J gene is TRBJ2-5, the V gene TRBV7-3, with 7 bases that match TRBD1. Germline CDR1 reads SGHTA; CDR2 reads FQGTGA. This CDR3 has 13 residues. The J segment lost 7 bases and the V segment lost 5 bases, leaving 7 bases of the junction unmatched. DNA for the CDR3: TGTGCCAGCAGCGCATCAGGGGGAGCGACCCAGTACTTC. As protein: CASSASGGATQYF.

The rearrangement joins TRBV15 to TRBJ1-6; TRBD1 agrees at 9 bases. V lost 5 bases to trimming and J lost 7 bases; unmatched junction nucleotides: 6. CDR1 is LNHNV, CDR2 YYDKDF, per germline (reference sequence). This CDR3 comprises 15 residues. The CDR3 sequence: CATSGGTGSNSPLHF. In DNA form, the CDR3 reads TGTGCCACCAGCGGGGGGACAGGGTCAAATTCACCCCTCCACTTT.

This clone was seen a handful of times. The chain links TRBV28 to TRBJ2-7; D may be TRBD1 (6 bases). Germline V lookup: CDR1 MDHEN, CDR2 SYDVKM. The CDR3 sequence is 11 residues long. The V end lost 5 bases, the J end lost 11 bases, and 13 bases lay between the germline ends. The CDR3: CASSLYRDKYF. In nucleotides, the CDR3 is TGTGCCAGCAGTCTATACAGGGATAAGTACTTC.

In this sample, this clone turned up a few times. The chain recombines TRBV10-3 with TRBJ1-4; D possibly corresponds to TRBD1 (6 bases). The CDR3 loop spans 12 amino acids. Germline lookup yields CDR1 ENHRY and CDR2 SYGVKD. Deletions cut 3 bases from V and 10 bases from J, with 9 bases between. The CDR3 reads CAISDLGGKLFF. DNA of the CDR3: TGTGCCATCAGTGATTTAGGGGGAAAACTGTTTTTT.

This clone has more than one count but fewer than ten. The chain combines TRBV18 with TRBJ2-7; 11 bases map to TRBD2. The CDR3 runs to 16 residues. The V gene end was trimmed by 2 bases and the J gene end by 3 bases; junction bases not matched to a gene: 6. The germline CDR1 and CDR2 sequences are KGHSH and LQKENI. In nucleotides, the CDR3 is TGTGCCAGCTCACCAACGGGACTAGCGGTTAACTACGAGCAGTACTTC. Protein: CASSPTGLAVNYEQYF. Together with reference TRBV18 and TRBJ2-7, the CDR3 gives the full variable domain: NAGVMQNPRHLVRRRGQEARLRCSPMKGHSHVYWYRQLPEEGLKFMVYLQKENIIDESGMPKERFSAEFPKEGPSILRIQQVVRGDSAAYFCASSPTGLAVNYEQYFGPGTRLTVT.

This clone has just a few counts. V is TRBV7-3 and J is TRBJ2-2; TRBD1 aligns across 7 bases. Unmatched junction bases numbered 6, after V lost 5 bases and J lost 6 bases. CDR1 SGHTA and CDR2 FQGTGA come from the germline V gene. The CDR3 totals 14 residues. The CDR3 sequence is CASSPRTGAGELFF. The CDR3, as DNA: TGTGCCAGCAGCCCGCGGACAGGTGCCGGGGAGCTGTTTTTT.

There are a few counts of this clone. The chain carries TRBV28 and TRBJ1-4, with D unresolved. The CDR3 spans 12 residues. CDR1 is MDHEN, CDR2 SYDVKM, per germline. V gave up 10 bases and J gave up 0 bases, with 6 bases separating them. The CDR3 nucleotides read TGTGCCACTAGGACAACTAATGAAAAACTGTTTTTT. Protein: CATRTTNEKLFF.

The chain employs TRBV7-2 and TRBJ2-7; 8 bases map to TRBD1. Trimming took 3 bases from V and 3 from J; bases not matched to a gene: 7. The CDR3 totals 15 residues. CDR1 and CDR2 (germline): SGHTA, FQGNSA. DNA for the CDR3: TGTGCCAGCAGCTTCCAGACAGGGGAAGGCTACGAGCAGTACTTC. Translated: CASSFQTGEGYEQYF.

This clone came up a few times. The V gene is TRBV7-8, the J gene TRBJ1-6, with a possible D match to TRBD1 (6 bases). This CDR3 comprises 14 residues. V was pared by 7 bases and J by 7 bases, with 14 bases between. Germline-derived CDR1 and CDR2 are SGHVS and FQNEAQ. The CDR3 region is CASNPAGVNSPLHF. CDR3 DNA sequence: TGTGCCAGCAATCCGGCAGGGGTCAATTCACCCCTCCACTTT.

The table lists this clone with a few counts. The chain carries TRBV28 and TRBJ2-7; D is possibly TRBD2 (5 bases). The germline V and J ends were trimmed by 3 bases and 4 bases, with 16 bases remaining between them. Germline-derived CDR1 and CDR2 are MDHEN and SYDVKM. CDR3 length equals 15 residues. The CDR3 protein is CASSFWAGGPYEQYF. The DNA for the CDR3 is TGTGCCAGCAGTTTCTGGGCAGGAGGACCGTACGAGCAGTACTTC.

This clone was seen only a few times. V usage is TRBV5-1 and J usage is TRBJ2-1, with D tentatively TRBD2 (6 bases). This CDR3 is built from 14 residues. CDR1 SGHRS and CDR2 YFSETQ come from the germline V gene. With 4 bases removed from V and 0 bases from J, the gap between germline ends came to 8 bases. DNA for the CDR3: TGCGCCAGCAGCCCCGGGAGCTCCTACAATGAGCAGTTCTTC. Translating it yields CASSPGSSYNEQFF. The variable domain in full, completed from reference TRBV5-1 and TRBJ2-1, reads KAGVTQTPRYLIKTRGQQVTLSCSPISGHRSVSWYQQTPGQGLQFLFEYFSETQRNKGNFPGRFSGRQFSNSRSEMNVSTLELGDSALYLCASSPGSSYNEQFFGPGTRLTVL.

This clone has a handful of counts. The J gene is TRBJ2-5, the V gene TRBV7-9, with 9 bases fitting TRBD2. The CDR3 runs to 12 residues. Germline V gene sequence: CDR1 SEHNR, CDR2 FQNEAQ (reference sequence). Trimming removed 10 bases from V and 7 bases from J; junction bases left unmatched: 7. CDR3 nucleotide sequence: TGTGCCACTTATAGCGGGGGCGGGACCCAGTACTTC. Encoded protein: CATYSGGGTQYF.

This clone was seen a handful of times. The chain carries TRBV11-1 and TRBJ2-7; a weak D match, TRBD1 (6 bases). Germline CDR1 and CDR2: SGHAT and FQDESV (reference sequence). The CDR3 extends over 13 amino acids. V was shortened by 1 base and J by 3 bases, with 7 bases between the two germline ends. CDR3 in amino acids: CASSLVDSYEQYF. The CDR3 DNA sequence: TGTGCCAGCAGCTTAGTGGACAGCTACGAGCAGTACTTC.

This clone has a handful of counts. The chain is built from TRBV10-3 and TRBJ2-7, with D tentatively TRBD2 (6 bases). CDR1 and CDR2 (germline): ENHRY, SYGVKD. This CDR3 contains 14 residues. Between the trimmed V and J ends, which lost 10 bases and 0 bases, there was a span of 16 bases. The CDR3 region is CATNTGVNSYEQYF. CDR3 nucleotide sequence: TGTGCCACCAACACGGGAGTTAACTCCTACGAGCAGTACTTC.

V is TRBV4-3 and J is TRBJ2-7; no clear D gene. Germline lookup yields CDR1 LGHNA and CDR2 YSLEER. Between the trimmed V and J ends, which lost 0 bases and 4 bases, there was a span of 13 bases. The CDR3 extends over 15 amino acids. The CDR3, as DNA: TGCGCCAGCAGCCAAGACCCGGGTCCCCCATACGAGCAGTACTTC. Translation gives CASSQDPGPPYEQYF.

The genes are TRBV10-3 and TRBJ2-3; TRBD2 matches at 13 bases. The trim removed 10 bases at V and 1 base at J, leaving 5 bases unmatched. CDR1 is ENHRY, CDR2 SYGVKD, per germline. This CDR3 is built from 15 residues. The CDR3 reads CATRTSGSRTDTQYF. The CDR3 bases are TGTGCCACCAGGACTAGCGGGAGCCGCACAGATACGCAGTATTTT.

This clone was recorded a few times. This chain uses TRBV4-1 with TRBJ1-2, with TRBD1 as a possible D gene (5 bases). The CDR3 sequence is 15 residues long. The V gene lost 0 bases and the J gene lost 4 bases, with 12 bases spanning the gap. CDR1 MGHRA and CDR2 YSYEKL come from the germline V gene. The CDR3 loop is CASSQDRSRGYGYTF. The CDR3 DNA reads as TGCGCCAGCAGCCAAGACCGATCAAGGGGCTATGGCTACACCTTC.

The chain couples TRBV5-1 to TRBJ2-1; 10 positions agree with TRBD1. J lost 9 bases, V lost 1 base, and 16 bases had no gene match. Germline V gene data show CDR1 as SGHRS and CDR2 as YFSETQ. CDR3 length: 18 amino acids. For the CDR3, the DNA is TGCGCCAGCAGCTTGAGGCAAAGCGGACAGGGGGTGGGGATTGAGCAGTTCTTC. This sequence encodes CASSLRQSGQGVGIEQFF.

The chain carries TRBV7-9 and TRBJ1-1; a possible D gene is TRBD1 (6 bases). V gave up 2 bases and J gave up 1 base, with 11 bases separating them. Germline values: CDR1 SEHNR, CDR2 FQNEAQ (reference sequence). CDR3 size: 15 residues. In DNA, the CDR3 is TGTGCCAGCAGCTTAATGGTGGGACAGAACACTGAAGCTTTCTTT. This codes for CASSLMVGQNTEAFF.

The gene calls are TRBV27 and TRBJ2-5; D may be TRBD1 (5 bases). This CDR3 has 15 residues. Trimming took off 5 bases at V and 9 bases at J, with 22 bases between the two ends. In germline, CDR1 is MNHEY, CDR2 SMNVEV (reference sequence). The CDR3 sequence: CASSPNGRSLGAQYF. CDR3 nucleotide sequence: TGTGCCAGCAGTCCCAACGGACGGAGCTTAGGGGCCCAGTACTTC.

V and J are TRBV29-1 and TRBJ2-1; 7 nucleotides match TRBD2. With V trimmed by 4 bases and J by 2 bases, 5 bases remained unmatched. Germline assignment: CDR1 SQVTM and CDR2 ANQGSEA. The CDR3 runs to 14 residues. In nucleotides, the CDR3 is TGCAGCGTTGCGGGCGGGAGAACCTACAATGAGCAGTTCTTC. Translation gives CSVAGGRTYNEQFF.

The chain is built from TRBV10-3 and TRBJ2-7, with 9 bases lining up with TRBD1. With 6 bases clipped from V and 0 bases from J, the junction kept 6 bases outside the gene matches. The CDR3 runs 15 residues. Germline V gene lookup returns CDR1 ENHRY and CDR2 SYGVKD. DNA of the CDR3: TGTGCCATCAGGCGACAGGGGGAGCCCTCCTACGAGCAGTACTTC. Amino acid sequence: CAIRRQGEPSYEQYF.

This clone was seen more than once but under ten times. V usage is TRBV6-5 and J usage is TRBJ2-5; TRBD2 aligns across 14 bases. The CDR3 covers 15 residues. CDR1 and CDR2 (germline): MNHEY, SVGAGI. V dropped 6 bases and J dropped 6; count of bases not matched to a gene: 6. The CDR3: CASSSGLAGGKTQYF. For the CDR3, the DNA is TGTGCCAGCAGCTCCGGACTAGCGGGAGGCAAGACCCAGTACTTC.

This chain's CDR3 is CASSFGTGFGKAFF. CDR3 sequence (DNA): TGTGCCAGCAGTTTCGGGACAGGGTTTGGGAAAGCTTTCTTT. This chain uses TRBV27 with TRBJ1-1, with 9 positions matching TRBD1. The germline V gene encodes CDR1 MNHEY and CDR2 SMNVEV (reference sequence). CDR3 length: 14 amino acids. Unmatched junction bases numbered 8, after V lost 3 bases and J lost 9 bases.